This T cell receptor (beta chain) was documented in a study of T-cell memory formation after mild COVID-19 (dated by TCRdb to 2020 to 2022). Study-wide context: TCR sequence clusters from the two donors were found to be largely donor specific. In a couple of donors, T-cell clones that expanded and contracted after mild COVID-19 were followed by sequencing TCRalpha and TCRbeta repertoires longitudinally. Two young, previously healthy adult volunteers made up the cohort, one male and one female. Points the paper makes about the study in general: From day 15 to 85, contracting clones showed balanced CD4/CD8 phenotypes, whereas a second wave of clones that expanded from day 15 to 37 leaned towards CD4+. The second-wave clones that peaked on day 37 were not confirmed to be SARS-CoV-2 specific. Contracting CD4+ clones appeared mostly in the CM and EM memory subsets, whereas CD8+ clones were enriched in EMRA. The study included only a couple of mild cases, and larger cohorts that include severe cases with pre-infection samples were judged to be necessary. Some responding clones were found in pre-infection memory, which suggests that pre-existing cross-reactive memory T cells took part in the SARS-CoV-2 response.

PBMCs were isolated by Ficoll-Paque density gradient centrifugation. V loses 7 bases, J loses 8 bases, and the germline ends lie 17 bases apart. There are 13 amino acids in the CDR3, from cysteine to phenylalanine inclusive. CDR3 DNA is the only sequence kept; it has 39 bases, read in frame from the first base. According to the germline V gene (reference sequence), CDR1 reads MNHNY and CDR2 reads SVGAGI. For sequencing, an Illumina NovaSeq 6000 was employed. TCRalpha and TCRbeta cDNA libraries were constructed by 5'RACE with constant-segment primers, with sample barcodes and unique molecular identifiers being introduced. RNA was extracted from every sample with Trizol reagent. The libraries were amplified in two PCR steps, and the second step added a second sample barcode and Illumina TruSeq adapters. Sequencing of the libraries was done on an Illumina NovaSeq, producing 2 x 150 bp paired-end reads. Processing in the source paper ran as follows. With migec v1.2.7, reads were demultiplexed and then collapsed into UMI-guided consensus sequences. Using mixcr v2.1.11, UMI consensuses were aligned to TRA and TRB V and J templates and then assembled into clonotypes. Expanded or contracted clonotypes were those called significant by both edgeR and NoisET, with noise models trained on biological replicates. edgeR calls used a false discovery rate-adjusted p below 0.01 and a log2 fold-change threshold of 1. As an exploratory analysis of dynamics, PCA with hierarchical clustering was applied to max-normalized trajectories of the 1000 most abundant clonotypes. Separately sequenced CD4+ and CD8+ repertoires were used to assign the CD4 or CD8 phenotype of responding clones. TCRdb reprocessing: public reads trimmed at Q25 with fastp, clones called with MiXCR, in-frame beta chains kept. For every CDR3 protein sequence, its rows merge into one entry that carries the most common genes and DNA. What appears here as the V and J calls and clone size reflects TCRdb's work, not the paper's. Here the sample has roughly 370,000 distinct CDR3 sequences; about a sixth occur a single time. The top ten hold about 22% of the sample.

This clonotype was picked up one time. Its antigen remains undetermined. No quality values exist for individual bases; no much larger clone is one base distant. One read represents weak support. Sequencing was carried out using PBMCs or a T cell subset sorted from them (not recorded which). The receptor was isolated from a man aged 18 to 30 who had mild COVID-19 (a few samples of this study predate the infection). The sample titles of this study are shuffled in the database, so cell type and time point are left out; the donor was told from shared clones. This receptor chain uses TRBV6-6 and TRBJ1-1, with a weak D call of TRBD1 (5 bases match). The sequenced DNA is TGTGCCAGCAATCTAAGGGGCCGCCTCGAAGCTTTCTTT. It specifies CASNLRGRLEAFF.